These 5 T cell receptor beta chains were sequenced from one sample in a study of T cell responses to AZD1222 COVID-19 vaccine. Clones were sequenced by immunoSEQ multiplex PCR, and TCRdb holds only the in-frame ones, with some missing. Here the sample spans tens of thousands of clones, 80% being singletons. The specimen comprised peripheral blood, sampled 28 days after the second dose of the MenACWY control vaccine. These receptors were taken from an adult who received the MenACWY meningococcal vaccine as a control.

The V call is TRBV7-3, the J call TRBJ2-1; maybe TRBD1 (6 bases). Germline V gene data show CDR1 as SGHTA and CDR2 as FQGTGA. The V end was cut by 1 base, the J end by 13 bases, with 17 bases between. The CDR3 length is 14 residues. For the CDR3, the DNA is TGTGCCAGCAGCTTAAAACTTCTACAGGGAGCTCAGTTCTTC. Protein sequence: CASSLKLLQGAQFF.

The V gene is TRBV6-5, the J gene TRBJ2-1; D is uncertain. Germline lookup yields CDR1 MNHEY and CDR2 SVGAGI. V gave up 7 bases and J gave up 2 bases, with 6 bases separating them. The CDR3 covers 12 residues. The DNA for the CDR3 is TGTGCCAGCACGACCGCCTACAATGAGCAGTTCTTC. It yields the protein CASTTAYNEQFF.

The V call is TRBV2, the J call TRBJ1-4, with D possibly being TRBD1 (5 bases). V shed 4 bases and J shed 2 bases, with 11 bases lying between them. Germline assignment: CDR1 SNHLY and CDR2 FYNNEI. This CDR3 has 15 amino acids. CDR3 coding DNA: TGTGCCAGCAGTGGGGAAGGGGTGACTAATGAAAAACTGTTTTTT. It codes for CASSGEGVTNEKLFF.

The rearrangement joins TRBV10-3 to TRBJ2-1; 12 nucleotides match TRBD2. The V segment lost 3 bases and the J segment 5 bases; nucleotides outside the gene matches: 11. CDR3 length equals 18 residues. Germline V gene data show CDR1 as ENHRY and CDR2 as SYGVKD. DNA for the CDR3: TGTGCCATCAGTGATGGCAGGGGGACTAGCGGGTTACACAATGAGCAGTTCTTC. The encoded protein is CAISDGRGTSGLHNEQFF.

V is TRBV11-2 and J is TRBJ2-2; D possibly corresponds to TRBD2 (5 bases). The CDR3 runs to 15 residues. Trimming removed 4 bases at V and 4 bases at J, with 13 bases between. The V gene's germline CDR1 is SGHAT and CDR2 FQNNGV. CDR3 DNA sequence: TGTGCCAGCAGCTCCCTCGGGGTAACCACCGGGGAGCTGTTTTTT. Translation gives CASSSLGVTTGELFF.